Each of the 25 T cell receptor beta chains below was sequenced from the same sample in a study of blood T cell repertoires in COVID-19. Here immunoSEQ multiplex PCR was the method, and the copy in TCRdb shows in-frame clones only, minus some. The repertoire holds around 260,000 clones, around 87% seen once, with 1.5% in the top ten. The sample consisted of peripheral blood. These receptors originate from a woman in her 40s who had recovered from COVID-19.

V usage is TRBV7-2 and J usage is TRBJ1-2; D is possibly TRBD1 (5 bases). V was cut by 4 bases and J by 3 bases, with 15 bases left in between. The CDR3 runs to 15 residues. Germline values: CDR1 SGHTA, CDR2 FQGNSA. CDR3 loop: CASSSGPGLDYGYTF. The CDR3 DNA is TGTGCCAGCAGCTCCGGTCCGGGACTAGACTATGGCTACACCTTC. The entire variable domain, with the rest obtained from reference TRBV7-2 and TRBJ1-2, is as follows: GAGVSQSPSNKVTEKGKDVELRCDPISGHTALYWYRQSLGQGLEFLIYFQGNSAPDKSGLPSDRFSAERTGGSVSTLTIQRTQQEDSAVYLCASSSGPGLDYGYTFGSGTRLTVV.

The chain carries TRBV6-5 and TRBJ1-2; 9 bases fit TRBD1. V shed 2 bases and J 8 bases; nucleotides not matched to a gene: 9. CDR1 is MNHEY and CDR2 is SVGAGI in the germline V gene. The CDR3 contains 15 residues. This CDR3 reads CASSYRETGGNGYTF. CDR3 nucleotide sequence: TGTGCCAGCAGTTACCGAGAGACAGGGGGAAACGGCTACACCTTC.

V usage is TRBV5-1 and J usage is TRBJ1-1; 7 bases map to TRBD1. This CDR3 is 16 amino acids long. Unmatched junction bases numbered 10, after V lost 4 bases and J lost 1 base. CDR1 and CDR2 (germline): SGHRS, YFSETQ. In nucleotides, the CDR3 is TGCGCCAGCAGCCGGGACAGCCTAATACAGAACACTGAAGCTTTCTTT. It encodes CASSRDSLIQNTEAFF.

The gene calls are TRBV3-1 (or the pseudogene TRBV3-2) and TRBJ2-5, with 9 bases that match TRBD2. Trimming cost V 0 bases and J 5 bases; bases outside gene matches: 4. Germline CDR1 is LGHDT and CDR2 is YNNKEL (reference sequence). The CDR3 length is 15 residues. Here the CDR3 reads CASSQDRLAGETQYF. CDR3 nucleotides: TGTGCCAGCAGCCAAGATCGGCTAGCGGGGGAGACCCAGTACTTC.

The chain recombines TRBV9 with TRBJ2-1; 8 nucleotides agree with TRBD1. Per the germline V gene, CDR1 is SGDLS and CDR2 is YYNGEE. V lost 6 bases to trimming and J lost 0 bases; unmatched junction nucleotides: 8. This CDR3 is 16 amino acids long. CDR3 loop: CASTPAGQGSYNEQFF. CDR3 DNA: TGTGCCAGCACCCCCGCCGGACAGGGCTCCTACAATGAGCAGTTCTTC.

This clone showed up just a few times. The sample has other DNA sequences that encode this CDR3 too. The V call is TRBV5-1, the J call TRBJ1-1, with a possible D match to TRBD1 (5 bases). CDR1 and CDR2 (germline): SGHRS, YFSETQ. Trimming cost V 0 bases and J 0 bases, with 6 bases left between them. This CDR3 region has 14 residues. The CDR3 spells CASSLGGMNTEAFF. CDR3 nucleotides: TGCGCCAGCAGCTTGGGGGGCATGAACACTGAAGCTTTCTTT.

The DNA for the CDR3 is TGTGCCAGCTCACAGGACAGTAACTATGGCTACACCTTC. It yields the protein CASSQDSNYGYTF. The chain combines TRBV18 with TRBJ1-2, with a weak D call TRBD1 (6 bases). The V gene's germline CDR1 is KGHSH and CDR2 LQKENI. V was trimmed by 4 bases and J by 1 base, leaving 7 bases between them. CDR3 length equals 13 residues.

This chain links TRBV30 with TRBJ1-2; D gene unclear. Germline V gene lookup returns CDR1 GTSNPN and CDR2 SVGIG (reference sequence). The V and J ends lost 3 bases and 8 bases respectively, with 13 bases between them. The CDR3 runs 12 residues. The CDR3 DNA follows: TGTGCCTGGAGCCACCCCTCCGGGGGCTACACCTTC. Translating it yields CAWSHPSGGYTF.

The chain carries TRBV13 and TRBJ2-1, with a tentative D call TRBD2 (6 bases). V dropped 6 bases and J dropped 1 base, with 16 bases sitting between them. Germline V gene lookup returns CDR1 PRHDT and CDR2 FYEKMQ (reference sequence). The CDR3 has 16 residues. CDR3 in DNA: TGTGCCAGCAGTCTCCTCGGACTACAGTCCTACAATGAGCAGTTCTTC. This translates into CASSLLGLQSYNEQFF.

The chain is built from TRBV4-3 and TRBJ2-7; 8 nucleotides agree with TRBD2. J lost 2 bases, V lost 2 bases, and 2 bases had no gene match. The CDR3 runs 14 residues. Germline CDR1 reads LGHNA; CDR2 reads YSLEER. The CDR3 region is CASSQFSGAYEQYF. Written as DNA, the CDR3 is TGCGCCAGCAGCCAATTTAGCGGGGCCTACGAGCAGTACTTC.

The V gene is TRBV5-1, the J gene TRBJ1-1, with D tentatively TRBD1 (5 bases). Trimming cost V 0 bases and J 2 bases, with 8 bases left between them. From germline, CDR1 is SGHRS and CDR2 YFSETQ. The CDR3 is 14 amino acids. The CDR3 DNA reads as TGCGCCAGCAGCTTGGTACAGGACAACACTGAAGCTTTCTTT. Translation gives CASSLVQDNTEAFF. The full variable domain, completed using reference TRBV5-1 and TRBJ1-1, is KAGVTQTPRYLIKTRGQQVTLSCSPISGHRSVSWYQQTPGQGLQFLFEYFSETQRNKGNFPGRFSGRQFSNSRSEMNVSTLELGDSALYLCASSLVQDNTEAFFGQGTRLTVV.

This chain links TRBV4-3 with TRBJ2-3; 10 bases are shared with TRBD2. The CDR3 is made up of 16 amino acids. Germline CDR1 LGHNA, CDR2 YSLEER. Trimming at V came to 1 base and at J to 2 bases, leaving 3 bases not matched to a gene. CDR3 nucleotide sequence: TGCGCCAGCAGCCAAGCCACTAGCGGGGTCACAGATACGCAGTATTTT. Translated: CASSQATSGVTDTQYF.

The chain uses TRBV5-4 and TRBJ1-2, with D tentatively TRBD1 (5 bases). Germline-derived CDR1 and CDR2 are SGHNT and YYREEE (reference sequence). Deletions cut 2 bases from V and 6 bases from J, with 17 bases between. This CDR3 has 15 residues. CDR3 protein: CASSLGLGREDGYTF. In DNA, the CDR3 is TGTGCCAGCAGCTTAGGCTTAGGCAGGGAGGATGGCTACACCTTC.

J is TRBJ2-5 and V is TRBV7-2, with 7 positions matching TRBD1. CDR3 length: 16 residues. Germline CDR1 is SGHTA and CDR2 is FQGNSA. V lost 2 bases, J lost 5 bases, and 11 bases stayed unmatched. The DNA for the CDR3 is TGTGCCAGCAGCTTATCCCCTGACAGGGTTTGGGAGACCCAGTACTTC. This translates into CASSLSPDRVWETQYF.

The chain employs TRBV5-4 and TRBJ2-6; D remains ambiguous. CDR1 and CDR2 (germline): SGHNT, YYREEE (reference sequence). The germline V and J ends were trimmed by 2 bases and 1 base, with 7 bases remaining between them. The CDR3 is 15 amino acids. CDR3 DNA: TGTGCCAGCAGCTTCCGGTTGTCTGGGGCCAACGTCCTGACTTTC. As protein: CASSFRLSGANVLTF.

This clone turned up a few times. The genes are TRBV4-3 and TRBJ2-7; possible D gene TRBD2, 5 bases. Germline loops: CDR1 LGHNA, CDR2 YSLEER. This CDR3 contains 13 residues. V dropped 3 bases and J dropped 6 bases, with 12 bases sitting between them. The CDR3 region has the DNA TGCGCCAGCAGCCACCCCGGACGGGGCGAGCAGTACTTC. It is translated as CASSHPGRGEQYF.

The genes are TRBV27 and TRBJ2-3; tentative D call: TRBD2 (6 bases). CDR3 length equals 15 residues. In germline, CDR1 is MNHEY, CDR2 SMNVEV (reference sequence). Trimming took off 8 bases at V and 4 bases at J, with 19 bases between the two ends. CDR3 region: CASRSRRAGPDTQYF. In nucleotides, the CDR3 is TGTGCCAGCCGATCCAGACGTGCGGGGCCAGATACGCAGTATTTT.

The rearrangement joins TRBV4-1 to TRBJ1-1; D is perhaps TRBD1 (5 bases). V lost 1 base, J lost 5 bases, and 11 bases lay in between. This CDR3 comprises 14 residues. CDR1 is MGHRA and CDR2 is YSYEKL in the germline V gene. The CDR3 sequence: CASSQVGRVTEAFF. CDR3 DNA: TGCGCCAGCAGCCAAGTGGGCAGGGTGACTGAAGCTTTCTTT.

The rearrangement joins TRBV21-1 to TRBJ1-2. TRBV21-1 is shown as a pseudogene. The CDR3 is 13 residues long. The CDR3 spells CASSKGRKNGYTF. The CDR3 nucleotides are TGTGCCAGCAGCAAAGGGCGGAAGAATGGCTACACCTTC.

This clone appeared once. The CDR3 DNA reads as TGTGCCAGTAGTTGGGCTGGTGGCAGTCCTAACTATGGCTACACCTTC. Its translation: CASSWAGGSPNYGYTF. This rearrangement joins TRBV19 to TRBJ1-2, with D unresolved. This CDR3 contains 16 residues. V was pared by 5 bases and J by 0 bases, with 16 bases between. Germline assignment: CDR1 LNHDA and CDR2 SQIVND (reference sequence). Based on the CDR3 plus reference TRBV19 and TRBJ1-2, the full variable domain is DGGITQSPKYLFRKEGQNVTLSCEQNLNHDAMYWYRQDPGQGLRLIYYSQIVNDFQKGDIAEGYSVSREKKESFPLTVTSAQKNPTAFYLCASSWAGGSPNYGYTFGSGTRLTVV.

This rearrangement joins TRBV2 to TRBJ1-1, with 7 bases matching TRBD1. The V and J ends lost 2 bases and 4 bases, in that order; junction bases with no gene match: 1. From germline, CDR1 is SNHLY and CDR2 FYNNEI. This CDR3 comprises 13 residues. The CDR3 is CASSEQGGTEAFF. As DNA, the CDR3 is TGTGCCAGCAGTGAACAGGGGGGCACTGAAGCTTTCTTT.

The V gene is TRBV12-3 or TRBV12-4, the J gene TRBJ1-2; 8 nucleotides match TRBD1. With V trimmed by 3 bases and J by 6 bases, 3 bases remained unmatched. The CDR3 spans 13 residues. The CDR3 nucleotides are TGTGCCAGCAGTTTCAGGGGGCGGAATGGCTACACCTTC. Protein sequence: CASSFRGRNGYTF.

J is TRBJ2-7 and V is TRBV4-3; TRBD1 might be the D (6 bases). This CDR3 has 13 amino acids. Germline CDR1 LGHNA, CDR2 YSLEER. Trimming removed 0 bases from V and 6 bases from J, with 9 bases in between. The CDR3 nucleotides read TGCGCCAGCAGCCAAGACAGGGGCCGCGAGCAGTACTTC. Residues: CASSQDRGREQYF.

The V call is TRBV4-3, the J call TRBJ1-1; D might be TRBD1 (5 bases). Trimming removed 0 bases from V and 5 bases from J, with 19 bases in between. The germline V gene encodes CDR1 LGHNA and CDR2 YSLEER. The CDR3 loop spans 17 amino acids. CDR3 amino acids: CASSQEKEGPGRTEAFF. Written as DNA, the CDR3 is TGCGCCAGCAGCCAAGAAAAAGAGGGACCCGGGAGGACTGAAGCTTTCTTT.

The chain joins TRBV5-1 to TRBJ2-3; 8 nucleotides agree with TRBD2. The germline gives CDR1 SGHRS, CDR2 YFSETQ. V lost 1 base, J lost 0 bases, and 7 bases stayed unmatched. The CDR3 is 17 residues long. The DNA of the CDR3 is TGCGCCAGCAGCTTGTCTTCCCTAGCGGGTAGCACAGATACGCAGTATTTT. Encoded protein: CASSLSSLAGSTDTQYF.